This TCR beta chain was profiled in a study of T-cell reconstitution after alpha-beta-depleted transplantation in children. From germline, CDR1 is MNHEY and CDR2 SMNVEV (reference sequence). CDR3 length: 14 amino acids. V was cut by 6 bases and J by 8 bases, with 17 bases left in between. As it was prepared, the TCRbeta library received unique molecular identifiers. MiXCR, applied by TCRdb to the PCR reads, yields one record per CDR3 protein. Here the sample spans under 350,000 distinct CDR3 sequences, 9.9% being singletons. This clonotype was recorded at least ten times. The receptor was isolated from a human donor who donated a stem cell graft to a child with SCID. Specimen: PBMCs from the stem cell graft donor, collected from the stem cell graft. The rearrangement links TRBV27 to TRBJ2-1, with D possibly being TRBD2 (5 bases). CDR3 protein: CASSPGRGPDEQFF. The CDR3 DNA reads TGTGCCAGCAGCCCAGGTCGGGGTCCGGATGAGCAGTTCTTC.